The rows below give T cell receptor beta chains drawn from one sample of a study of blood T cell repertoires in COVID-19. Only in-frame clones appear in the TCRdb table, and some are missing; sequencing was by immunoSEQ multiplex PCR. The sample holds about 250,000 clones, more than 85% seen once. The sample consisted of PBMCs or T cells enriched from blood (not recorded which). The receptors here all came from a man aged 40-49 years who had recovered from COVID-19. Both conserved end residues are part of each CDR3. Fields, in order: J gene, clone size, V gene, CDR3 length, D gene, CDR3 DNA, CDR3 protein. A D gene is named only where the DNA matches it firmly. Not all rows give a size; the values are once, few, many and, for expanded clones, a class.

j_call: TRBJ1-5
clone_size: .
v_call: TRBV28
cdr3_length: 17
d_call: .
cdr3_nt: TGTGCCAGCAGTTTATTAGGAGGAGTGGACAGCAATCAGCCCCAGCATTTT
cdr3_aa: CASSLLGGVDSNQPQHF

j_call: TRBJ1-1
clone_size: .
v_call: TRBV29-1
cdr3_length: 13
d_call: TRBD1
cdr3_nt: TGCAGCGTCTCGACAGGGGCGAACACTGAAGCTTTCTTT
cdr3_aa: CSVSTGANTEAFF

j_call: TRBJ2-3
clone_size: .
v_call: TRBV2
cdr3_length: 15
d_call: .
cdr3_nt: TGTGCCAGCTATTTTGACGGGAGAGAGACAGATACGCAGTATTTT
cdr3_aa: CASYFDGRETDTQYF

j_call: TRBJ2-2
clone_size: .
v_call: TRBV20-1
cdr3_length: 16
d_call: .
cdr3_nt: TGCAGTGCTAGTAGCAGGCCCACGGGAGCCACCGGGGAGCTGTTTTTT
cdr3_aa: CSASSRPTGATGELFF

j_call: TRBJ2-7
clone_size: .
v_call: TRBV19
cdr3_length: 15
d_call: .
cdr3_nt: TGTGCCAGTAGCAAGGCGAGCGCCCCGTCCTACGAGCAGTACTTC
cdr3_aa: CASSKASAPSYEQYF

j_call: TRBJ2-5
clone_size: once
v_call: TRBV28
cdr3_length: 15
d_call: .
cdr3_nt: TGTGCCAGCAAAAATATGGGACAAATTCGGGAGACCCAGTACTTC
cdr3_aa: CASKNMGQIRETQYF

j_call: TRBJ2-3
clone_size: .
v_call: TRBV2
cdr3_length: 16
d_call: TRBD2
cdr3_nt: TGTGCCAGCACCCCTGGGCTAGCGGATAGCACAGATACGCAGTATTTT
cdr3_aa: CASTPGLADSTDTQYF

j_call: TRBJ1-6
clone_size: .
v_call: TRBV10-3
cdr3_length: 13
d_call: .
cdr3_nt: TGTGCCATCAGTGAACGACAGGTCTACCCCCTCCACTTT
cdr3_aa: CAISERQVYPLHF

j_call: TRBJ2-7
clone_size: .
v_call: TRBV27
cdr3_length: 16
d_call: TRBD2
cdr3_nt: TGTGCCAGCAGTCCTATCGGGACTAGCGGGAGTGGCGAGCAGTACTTC
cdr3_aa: CASSPIGTSGSGEQYF

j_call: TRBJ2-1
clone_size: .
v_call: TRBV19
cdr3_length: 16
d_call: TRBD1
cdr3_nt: TGTGCCAGCTCAACACAAGTGGACAGGGGTGCGAATGAGCAGTTCTTC
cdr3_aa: CASSTQVDRGANEQFF

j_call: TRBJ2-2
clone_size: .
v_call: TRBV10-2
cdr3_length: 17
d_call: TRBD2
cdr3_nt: TGCGCCAGCAGCAGACTAGCGGGAGGCGCGAACACCGGGGAGCTGTTTTTT
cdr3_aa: CASSRLAGGANTGELFF

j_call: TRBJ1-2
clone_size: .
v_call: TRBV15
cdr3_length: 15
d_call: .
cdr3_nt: TGTGCCACCAGCAGAGTGGAGGGAGGTTCTTACGGCTACACCTTC
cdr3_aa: CATSRVEGGSYGYTF

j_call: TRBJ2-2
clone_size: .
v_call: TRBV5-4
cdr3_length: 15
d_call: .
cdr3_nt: TGTGCCAGCAGCTTGTGGGGGGGCGGGACCGGGGAGCTGTTTTTT
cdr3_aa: CASSLWGGGTGELFF

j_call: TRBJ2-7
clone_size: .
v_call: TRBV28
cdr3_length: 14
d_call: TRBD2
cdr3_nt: TGTGCCAGCAGTGTGACCGGGACTAGCGGGAGAGTCGTCTTC
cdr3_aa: CASSVTGTSGRVVF

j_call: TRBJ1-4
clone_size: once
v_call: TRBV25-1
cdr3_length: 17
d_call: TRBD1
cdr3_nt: TGTGCCAGCAGTGAATCAGGGGGGAAAGGGCCGGGCGAAAAACTGTTTTTT
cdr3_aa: CASSESGGKGPGEKLFF

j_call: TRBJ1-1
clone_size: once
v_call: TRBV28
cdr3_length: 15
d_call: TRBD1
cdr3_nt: TGTGCCAGCCACCCGGGACAGGGGGCGTTGACTGAAGCTTTCTTT
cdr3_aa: CASHPGQGALTEAFF

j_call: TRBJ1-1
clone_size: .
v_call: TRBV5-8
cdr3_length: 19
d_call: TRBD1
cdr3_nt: TGTGCCAGCAGCTTACCTCCTTACATCACCGACAGGGCGCACACTGAAGCTTTCTTT
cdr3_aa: CASSLPPYITDRAHTEAFF

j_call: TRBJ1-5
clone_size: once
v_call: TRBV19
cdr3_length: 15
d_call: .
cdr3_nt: TGTGCCAGTATGTGGACAGTTAATAGCAATCAGCCCCAGCATTTT
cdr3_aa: CASMWTVNSNQPQHF

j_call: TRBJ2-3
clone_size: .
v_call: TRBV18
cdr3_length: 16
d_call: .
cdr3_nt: TGTGCCAGCTCACCGCCAACCGGGGGAACCACAGATACGCAGTATTTT
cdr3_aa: CASSPPTGGTTDTQYF

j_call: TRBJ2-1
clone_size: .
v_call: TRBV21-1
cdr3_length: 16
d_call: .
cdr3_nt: TGTGCCAGCAGCCATCGGGTTAGCGGGTCCTACAATGAGCAGTTCTTC
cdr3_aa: CASSHRVSGSYNEQFF

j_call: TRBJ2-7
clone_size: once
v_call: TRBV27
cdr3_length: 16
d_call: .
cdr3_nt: TGTGCCAGCACCACAGGGGGGGTCTCGGGAACCTACGAGCAGTACTTC
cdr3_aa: CASTTGGVSGTYEQYF

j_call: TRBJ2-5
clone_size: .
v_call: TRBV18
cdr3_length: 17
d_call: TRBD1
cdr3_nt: TGTGCCAGCTCACTTAGACAGGGAAGCTTTCCTCAAGAGACCCAGTACTTC
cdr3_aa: CASSLRQGSFPQETQYF

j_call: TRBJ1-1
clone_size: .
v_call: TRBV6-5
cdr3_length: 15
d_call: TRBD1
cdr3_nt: TGTGCCAGCAGCGGACGCACAGGGGGCCGGACTGAAGCTTTCTTT
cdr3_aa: CASSGRTGGRTEAFF

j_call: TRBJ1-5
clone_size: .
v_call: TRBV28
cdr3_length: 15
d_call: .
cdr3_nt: TGTGCCAGCAGTGCCGGACGGCGGGGAAGGCAGCCCCAGCATTTT
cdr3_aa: CASSAGRRGRQPQHF

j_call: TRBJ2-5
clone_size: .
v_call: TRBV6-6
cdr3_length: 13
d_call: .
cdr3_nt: TGTGCCAGCAGTTACACTAGCTTGGAGACCCAGTACTTC
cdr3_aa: CASSYTSLETQYF

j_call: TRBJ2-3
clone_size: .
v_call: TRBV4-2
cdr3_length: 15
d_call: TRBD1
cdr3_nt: TGTGCCAGCAGCCAAGAACAGGGGATCACAGATACGCAGTATTTT
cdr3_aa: CASSQEQGITDTQYF

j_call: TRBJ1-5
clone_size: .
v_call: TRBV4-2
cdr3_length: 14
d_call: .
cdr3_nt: TGTGCCAGCAGCCGACAGTATAGCAATCAGCCCCAGCATTTT
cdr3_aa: CASSRQYSNQPQHF

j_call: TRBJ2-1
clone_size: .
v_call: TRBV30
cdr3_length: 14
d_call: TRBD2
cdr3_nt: TGTGCCTGGATGCGGGGGGGCCCGGCCAATGAGCAGTTCTTC
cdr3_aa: CAWMRGGPANEQFF

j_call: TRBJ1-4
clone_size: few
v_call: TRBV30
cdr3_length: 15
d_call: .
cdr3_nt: TGTGCCTGGAGTAGGTGGGCAGCAACTAATGAAAAACTGTTTTTT
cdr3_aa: CAWSRWAATNEKLFF

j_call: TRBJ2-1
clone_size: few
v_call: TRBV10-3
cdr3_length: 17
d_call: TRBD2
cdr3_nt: TGTGCCATCAGTGAACTAGCGGGAGGGCTGGTCTACAATGAGCAGTTCTTC
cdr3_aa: CAISELAGGLVYNEQFF

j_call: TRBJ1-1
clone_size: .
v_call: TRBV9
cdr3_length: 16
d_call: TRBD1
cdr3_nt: TGTGCCAGCAGCGTAGGGACAGGGGGTTGGAACACTGAAGCTTTCTTT
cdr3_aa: CASSVGTGGWNTEAFF

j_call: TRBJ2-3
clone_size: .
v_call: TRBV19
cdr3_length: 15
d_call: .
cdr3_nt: TGTGCCAGTAGTACCCGCCGTAGTGCGGTAGATACGCAGTATTTT
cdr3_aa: CASSTRRSAVDTQYF

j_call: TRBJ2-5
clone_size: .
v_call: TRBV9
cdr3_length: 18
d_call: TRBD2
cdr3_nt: TGTGCCAGCAGCGGCCCTGGGACTAGGACTACACTCCAAGAGACCCAGTACTTC
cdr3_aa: CASSGPGTRTTLQETQYF

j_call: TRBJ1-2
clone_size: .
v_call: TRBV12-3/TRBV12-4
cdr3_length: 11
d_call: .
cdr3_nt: TGTGCCAGCAGCCTCTTAGATGGCTACACCTTC
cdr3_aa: CASSLLDGYTF

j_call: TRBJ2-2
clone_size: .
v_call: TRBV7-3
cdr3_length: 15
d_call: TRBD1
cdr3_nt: TGTGCCAGCAGCTTAGAGGGGGCCTTCACCGGGGAGCTGTTTTTT
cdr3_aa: CASSLEGAFTGELFF

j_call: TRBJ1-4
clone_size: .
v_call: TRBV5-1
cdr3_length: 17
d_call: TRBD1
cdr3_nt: TGCGCCAGCAGCTTGGGGACAGGGGGCACAGCTAATGAAAAACTGTTTTTT
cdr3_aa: CASSLGTGGTANEKLFF

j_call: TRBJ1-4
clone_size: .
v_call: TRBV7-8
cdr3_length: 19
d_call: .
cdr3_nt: TGTGCCAGCAGCTACAGCGGGACGGCCGAATTCGCAACTAATGAAAAACTGTTTTTT
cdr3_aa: CASSYSGTAEFATNEKLFF

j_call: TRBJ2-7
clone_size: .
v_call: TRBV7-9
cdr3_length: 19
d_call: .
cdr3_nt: TGTGCCAGCAGCTCCTCCCGTTCGGGAGGGACAGAAATCCCCTACGAGCAGTACTTC
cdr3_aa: CASSSSRSGGTEIPYEQYF

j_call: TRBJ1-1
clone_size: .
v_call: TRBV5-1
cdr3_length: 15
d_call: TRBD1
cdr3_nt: TGCGCCAGCAGCTTGCGGCAGGGGGCGGGGACTGAAGCTTTCTTT
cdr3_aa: CASSLRQGAGTEAFF

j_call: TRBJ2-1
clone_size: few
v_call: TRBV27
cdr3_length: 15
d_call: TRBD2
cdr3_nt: TGTGCCAGCAGTTCCGGACTAGCGGCGATCAATGAGCAGTTCTTC
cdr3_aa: CASSSGLAAINEQFF

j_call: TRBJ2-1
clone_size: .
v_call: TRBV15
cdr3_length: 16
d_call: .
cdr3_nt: TGTGCCACCAGCAGAGACCGGGACTCGTCCACGGCTCGCCAGTTCTTC
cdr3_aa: CATSRDRDSSTARQFF